This TCR beta chain comes out of a study of cytomegalovirus exposure and HLA in healthy donors. Study in general: Unique TCR beta sequences numbering approximately 120 million came from 150 million to 200 million T cells in an earlier analysis. General study results and limits: Because they were indistinguishable, some V segments, including TRBV6-2 and TRBV6-3, were excluded.

CDR1 and CDR2 from the germline V gene are ENHRY and SYGVKD. The CDR3 has 14 amino acids. Primers for the PCR totalled 60 Vbeta and 13 Jbeta. Generated by immunoSEQ multiplex PCR, the TCRdb table keeps only in-frame clones and is missing some. The sample has about 110,000 clones. As for this clone: The antigen remains undetermined.

The sample taken for sequencing was PBMCs. The chain links TRBV10-3 to TRBJ2-5; tentatively, D is TRBD1 (6 bases). The J call may be in error: the DNA end matches TRBJ2-7 better. The source of this sequence is a man aged 35-49 years in good health and CMV-seropositive. The CDR3 reads CATRGSGHTYEQYF. The CDR3 DNA reads as TGTGCCACCAGGGGCTCCGGACATACCTACGAGCAGTACTTC.